This T cell receptor (beta chain) was identified during a study of cytomegalovirus exposure and HLA in healthy donors. Across the study: Of 300 to 500 genotyped donors, about 81% clustered with self-reported Caucasian donors.

Whole-study results and caveats: Exclusion as indistinguishable affected some V segments, including TRBV6-2 and TRBV6-3.

The CDR3 covers 15 residues. In germline, CDR1 is SGHTA, CDR2 FQGNSA. Trimming shortened V by 1 base and J by 5 bases, and 14 bases separated the two germline ends. This clone has a handful of counts. Its antigen is currently unknown. The PCR had 60 Vbeta and 13 Jbeta primers. Using immunoSEQ multiplex PCR, the repertoire was profiled, and TCRdb retains in-frame clones only, with some absent. The sample carries fewer than 200,000 clones, roughly 85% recorded once. The rearrangement uses TRBV7-2 and TRBJ2-5, with a tentative D call TRBD1 (6 bases). The clonotype was recovered from a middle-aged man in good health and CMV-seronegative. Sequenced: PBMCs. CDR3 amino acids: CASSLDLSGVETQYF. CDR3 nucleotide sequence: TGTGCCAGCAGCTTAGATCTATCAGGGGTCGAGACCCAGTACTTC.